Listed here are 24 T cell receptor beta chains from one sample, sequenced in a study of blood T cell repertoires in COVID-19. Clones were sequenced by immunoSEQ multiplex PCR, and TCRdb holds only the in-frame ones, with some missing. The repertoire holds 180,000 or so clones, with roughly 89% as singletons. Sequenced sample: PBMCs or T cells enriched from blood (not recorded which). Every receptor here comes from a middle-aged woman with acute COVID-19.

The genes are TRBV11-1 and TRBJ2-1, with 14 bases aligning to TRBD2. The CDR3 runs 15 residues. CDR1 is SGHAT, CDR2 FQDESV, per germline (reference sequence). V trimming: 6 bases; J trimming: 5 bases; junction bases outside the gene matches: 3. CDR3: CASSRTSGGHNEQFF. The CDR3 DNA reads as TGTGCCAGCAGTCGGACTAGCGGGGGGCACAATGAGCAGTTCTTC.

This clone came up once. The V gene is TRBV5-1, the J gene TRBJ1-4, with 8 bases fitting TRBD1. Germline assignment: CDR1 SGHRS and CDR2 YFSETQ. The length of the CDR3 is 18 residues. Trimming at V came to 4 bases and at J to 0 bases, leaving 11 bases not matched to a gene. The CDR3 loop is CASSLGGQAAATNEKLFF. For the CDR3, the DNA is TGCGCCAGCAGCCTGGGGGGACAGGCGGCGGCAACTAATGAAAAACTGTTTTTT.

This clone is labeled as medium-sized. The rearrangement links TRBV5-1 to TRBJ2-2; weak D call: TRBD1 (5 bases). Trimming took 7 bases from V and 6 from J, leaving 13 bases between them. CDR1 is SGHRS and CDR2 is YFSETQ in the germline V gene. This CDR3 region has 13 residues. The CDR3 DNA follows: TGCGCCAGCCGATCTCAGGGTGCCGGGGAGCTGTTTTTT. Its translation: CASRSQGAGELFF.

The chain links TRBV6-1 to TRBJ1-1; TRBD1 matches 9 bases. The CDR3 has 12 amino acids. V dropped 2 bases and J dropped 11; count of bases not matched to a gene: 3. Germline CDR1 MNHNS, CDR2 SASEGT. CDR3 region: CASSETGTGAFF. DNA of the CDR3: TGTGCCAGCAGTGAAACAGGGACAGGGGCTTTCTTT.

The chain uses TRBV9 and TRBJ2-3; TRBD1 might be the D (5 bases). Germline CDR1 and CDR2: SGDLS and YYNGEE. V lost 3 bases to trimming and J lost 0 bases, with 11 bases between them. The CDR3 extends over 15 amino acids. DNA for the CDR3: TGTGCCAGCAGCGCCCAGGGTCGAAGCACAGATACGCAGTATTTT. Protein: CASSAQGRSTDTQYF.

CDR3 residues: CASSYSMGADTEAFF. The CDR3 coding sequence is TGTGCCAGCAGTTACTCGATGGGGGCGGACACTGAAGCTTTCTTT. V is TRBV6-6 and J is TRBJ1-1; a weak D match, TRBD1 (6 bases). Germline-derived CDR1 and CDR2 are MNHNY and SVGAGI (reference sequence). The CDR3 has 15 residues. Trimming took 0 bases from V and 3 from J, leaving 11 bases between them.

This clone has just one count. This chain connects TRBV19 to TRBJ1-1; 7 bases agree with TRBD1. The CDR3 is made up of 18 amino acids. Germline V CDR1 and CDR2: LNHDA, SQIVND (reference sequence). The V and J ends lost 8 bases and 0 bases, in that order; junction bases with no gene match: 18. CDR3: CASRLSSGTETLNTEAFF. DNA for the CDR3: TGTGCCAGTCGGCTTTCGTCCGGGACAGAGACCCTGAACACTGAAGCTTTCTTT. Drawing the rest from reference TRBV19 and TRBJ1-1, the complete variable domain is DGGITQSPKYLFRKEGQNVTLSCEQNLNHDAMYWYRQDPGQGLRLIYYSQIVNDFQKGDIAEGYSVSREKKESFPLTVTSAQKNPTAFYLCASRLSSGTETLNTEAFFGQGTRLTVV.

The CDR3 sequence: CASSFGTGFGNTEAFF. The CDR3 DNA sequence: TGTGCCAGCAGCTTCGGGACAGGGTTTGGGAACACTGAAGCTTTCTTT. The V gene is TRBV11-2, the J gene TRBJ1-1, with 9 bases lining up with TRBD1. After removal of 3 bases from V and 1 base from J, the junction contained 6 bases not matched to a gene. The CDR3 has 16 amino acids. Germline values: CDR1 SGHAT, CDR2 FQNNGV.

Here the CDR3 reads CASSPTGEYTDTQYF. The CDR3 region has the DNA TGTGCCAGCAGCCCAACGGGGGAGTACACAGATACGCAGTATTTT. The chain joins TRBV4-2 to TRBJ2-3; a possible D gene is TRBD2 (6 bases). Trimming removed 4 bases at V and 2 bases at J, with 13 bases between. Germline V gene lookup returns CDR1 LGHNA and CDR2 YNFKEQ. This CDR3 is 15 amino acids long.

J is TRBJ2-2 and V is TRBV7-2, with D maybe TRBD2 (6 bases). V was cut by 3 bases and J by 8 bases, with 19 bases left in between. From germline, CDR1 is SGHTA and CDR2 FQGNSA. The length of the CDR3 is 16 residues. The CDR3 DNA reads TGTGCCAGCAGCTTGGGACTCCGCCGGCCCCCGGGGGAGCTGTTTTTT. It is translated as CASSLGLRRPPGELFF.

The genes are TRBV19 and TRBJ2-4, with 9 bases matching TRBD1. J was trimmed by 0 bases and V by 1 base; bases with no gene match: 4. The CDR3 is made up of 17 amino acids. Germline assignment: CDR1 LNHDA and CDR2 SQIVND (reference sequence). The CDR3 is CASSIGGTGLAKNIQYF. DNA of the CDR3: TGTGCCAGTAGTATAGGGGGGACAGGGCTAGCCAAAAACATTCAGTACTTC.

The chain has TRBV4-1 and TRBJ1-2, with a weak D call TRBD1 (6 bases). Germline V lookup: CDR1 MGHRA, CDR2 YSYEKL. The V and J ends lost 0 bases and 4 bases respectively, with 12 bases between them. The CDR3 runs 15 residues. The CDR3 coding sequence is TGCGCCAGCAGCCAAGATGGGGGGGCCCCCTATGGCTACACCTTC. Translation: CASSQDGGAPYGYTF.

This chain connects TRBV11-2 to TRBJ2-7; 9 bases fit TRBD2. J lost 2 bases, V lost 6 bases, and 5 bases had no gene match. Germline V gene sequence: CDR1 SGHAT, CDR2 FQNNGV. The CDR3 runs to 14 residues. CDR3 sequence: CASSTLAGAYEQYF. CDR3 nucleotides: TGTGCCAGCAGTACCTTAGCGGGGGCCTACGAGCAGTACTTC.

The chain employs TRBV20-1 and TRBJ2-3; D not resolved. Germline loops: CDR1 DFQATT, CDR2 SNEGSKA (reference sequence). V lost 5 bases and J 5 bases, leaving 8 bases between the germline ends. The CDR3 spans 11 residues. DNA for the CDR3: TGCAGTGCTTCCCTAGGAGATACGCAGTATTTT. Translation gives CSASLGDTQYF.

For the CDR3, the DNA is TGTGCCAGCAGCCCTGGGACTAGCGGGGAAGGGTGGTTCTACGAGCAGTACTTC. Amino acid sequence: CASSPGTSGEGWFYEQYF. The chain combines TRBV7-6 with TRBJ2-7; 13 bases agree with TRBD2. Per germline, CDR1 SGHVS and CDR2 FNYEAQ. The CDR3 extends over 18 amino acids. V lost 5 bases to trimming and J lost 3 bases; unmatched junction nucleotides: 13.

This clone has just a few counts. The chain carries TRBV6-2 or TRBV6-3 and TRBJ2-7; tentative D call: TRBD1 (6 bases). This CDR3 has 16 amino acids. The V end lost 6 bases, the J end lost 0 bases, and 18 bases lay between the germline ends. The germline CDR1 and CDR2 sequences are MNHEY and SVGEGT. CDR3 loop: CASSPPGTKLSYEQYF. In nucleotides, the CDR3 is TGTGCCAGCAGCCCCCCCGGGACAAAACTCTCCTACGAGCAGTACTTC.

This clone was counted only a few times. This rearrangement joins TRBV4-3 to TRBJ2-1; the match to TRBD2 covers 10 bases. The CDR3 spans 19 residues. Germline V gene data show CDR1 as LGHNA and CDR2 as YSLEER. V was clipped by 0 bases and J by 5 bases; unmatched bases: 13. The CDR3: CASSQDPPSTSGMDNEQFF. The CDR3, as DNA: TGCGCCAGCAGCCAAGATCCCCCCTCCACTAGCGGGATGGACAATGAGCAGTTCTTC.

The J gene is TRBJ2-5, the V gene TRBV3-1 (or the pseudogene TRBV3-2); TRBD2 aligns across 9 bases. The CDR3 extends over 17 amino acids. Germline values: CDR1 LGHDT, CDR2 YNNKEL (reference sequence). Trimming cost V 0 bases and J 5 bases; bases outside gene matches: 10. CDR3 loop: CASSQDPAIAGVETQYF. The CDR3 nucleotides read TGTGCCAGCAGCCAAGATCCTGCCATAGCGGGAGTGGAGACCCAGTACTTC.

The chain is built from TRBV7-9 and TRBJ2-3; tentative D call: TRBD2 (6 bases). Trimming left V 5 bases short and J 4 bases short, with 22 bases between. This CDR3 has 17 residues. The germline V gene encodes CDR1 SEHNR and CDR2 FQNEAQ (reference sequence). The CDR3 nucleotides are TGTGCCAGCAGCCTAAGGTTGCCTAGCGTTATCCCAGATACGCAGTATTTT. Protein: CASSLRLPSVIPDTQYF.

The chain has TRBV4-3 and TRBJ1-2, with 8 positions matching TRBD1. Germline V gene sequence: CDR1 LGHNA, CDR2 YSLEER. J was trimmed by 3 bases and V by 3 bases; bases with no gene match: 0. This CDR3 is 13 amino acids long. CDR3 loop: CASSQTGDYGYTF. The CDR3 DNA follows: TGCGCCAGCAGCCAGACAGGGGACTATGGCTACACCTTC.

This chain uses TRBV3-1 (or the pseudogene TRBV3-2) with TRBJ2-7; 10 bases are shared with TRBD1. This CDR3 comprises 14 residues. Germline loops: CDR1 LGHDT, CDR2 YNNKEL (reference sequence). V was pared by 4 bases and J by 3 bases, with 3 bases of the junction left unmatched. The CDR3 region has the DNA TGTGCCAGCAGCCTCGGACAGGGGGGCTACGAGCAGTACTTC. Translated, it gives CASSLGQGGYEQYF.

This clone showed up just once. The CDR3 is CASSVSSNPIRNTGELFF. For the CDR3, the DNA is TGTGCCAGCAGCGTAAGTTCTAACCCAATAAGGAACACCGGGGAGCTGTTTTTT. V usage is TRBV9 and J usage is TRBJ2-2; D remains ambiguous. Per the germline V gene, CDR1 is SGDLS and CDR2 is YYNGEE. The CDR3 loop spans 18 amino acids. V was shortened by 1 base and J by 1 base, with 17 bases between the two germline ends.

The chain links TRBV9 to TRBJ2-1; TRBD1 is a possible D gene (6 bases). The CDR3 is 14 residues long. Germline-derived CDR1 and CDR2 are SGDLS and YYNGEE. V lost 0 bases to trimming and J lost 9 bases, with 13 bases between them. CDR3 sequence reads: CASSVVGTKVEQFF. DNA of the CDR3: TGTGCCAGCAGCGTAGTCGGGACAAAGGTTGAGCAGTTCTTC.

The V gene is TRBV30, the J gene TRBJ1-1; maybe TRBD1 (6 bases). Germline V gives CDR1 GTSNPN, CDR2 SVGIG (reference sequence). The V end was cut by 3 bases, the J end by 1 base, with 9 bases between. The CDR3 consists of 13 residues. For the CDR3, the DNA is TGTGCCTGGAGCCAACAGGGGAACACTGAAGCTTTCTTT. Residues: CAWSQQGNTEAFF.